Included here is one T cell receptor (beta chain) sequence, with context. This entry is derived from a study of siplizumab effects on memory and regulatory T cells. Assay used: immunoSEQ multiplex PCR; TCRdb lists only in-frame clones, some missing. The sample consists of nearly 85,000 clones, 95% of them appearing once. Sequencing was carried out using CD8+ T cells sorted from blood. This receptor was identified in a human donor in good health.

CDR3 loop: CASSQDASGSYEQYF. The CDR3 DNA reads TGTGCCAGCAGCCAAGACGCTAGCGGGAGCTACGAGCAGTACTTC. The chain employs TRBV14 and TRBJ2-7, with TRBD2 identical over 10 bases. Germline values: CDR1 SGHDN, CDR2 FVKESK. Trimming at V came to 0 bases and at J to 3 bases, leaving 2 bases not matched to a gene. CDR3 length equals 15 residues.